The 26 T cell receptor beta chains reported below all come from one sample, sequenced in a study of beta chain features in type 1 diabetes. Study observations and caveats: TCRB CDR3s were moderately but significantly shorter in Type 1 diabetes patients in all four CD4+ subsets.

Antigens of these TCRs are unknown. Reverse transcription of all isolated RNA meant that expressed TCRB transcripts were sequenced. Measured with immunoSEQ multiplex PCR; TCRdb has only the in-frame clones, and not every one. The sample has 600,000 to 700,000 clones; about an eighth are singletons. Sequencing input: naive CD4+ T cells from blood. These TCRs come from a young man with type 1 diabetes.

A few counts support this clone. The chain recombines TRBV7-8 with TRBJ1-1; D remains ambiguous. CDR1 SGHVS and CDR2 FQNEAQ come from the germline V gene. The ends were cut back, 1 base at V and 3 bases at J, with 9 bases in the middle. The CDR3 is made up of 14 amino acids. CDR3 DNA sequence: TGTGCCAGCAGCTTAGTGCTTCGAGACACTGAAGCTTTCTTT. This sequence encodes CASSLVLRDTEAFF.

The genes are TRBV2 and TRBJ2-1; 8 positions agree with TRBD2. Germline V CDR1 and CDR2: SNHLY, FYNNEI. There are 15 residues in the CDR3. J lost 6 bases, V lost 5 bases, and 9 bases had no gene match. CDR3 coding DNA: TGTGCCAGCAGTCTTAGCGGGGTCCTTCTCAATGAGCAGTTCTTC. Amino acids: CASSLSGVLLNEQFF.

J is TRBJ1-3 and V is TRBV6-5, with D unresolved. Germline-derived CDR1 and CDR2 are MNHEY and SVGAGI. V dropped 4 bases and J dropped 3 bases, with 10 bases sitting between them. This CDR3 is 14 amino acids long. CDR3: CASSFAQRGNTIYF. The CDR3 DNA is TGTGCCAGCAGTTTCGCACAGCGTGGAAACACCATATATTTT.

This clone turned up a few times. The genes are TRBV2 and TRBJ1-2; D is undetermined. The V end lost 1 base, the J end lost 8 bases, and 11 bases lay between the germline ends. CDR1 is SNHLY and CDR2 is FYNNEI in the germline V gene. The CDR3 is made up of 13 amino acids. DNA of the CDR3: TGTGCCAGCAGTGAAGGACCATGGGAAGGCTACACCTTC. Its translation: CASSEGPWEGYTF.

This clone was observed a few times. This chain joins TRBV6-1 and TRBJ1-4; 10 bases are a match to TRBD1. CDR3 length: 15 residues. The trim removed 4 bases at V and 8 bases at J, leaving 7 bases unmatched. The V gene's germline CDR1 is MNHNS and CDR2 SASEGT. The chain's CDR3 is CASSGRDRGYEKLFF. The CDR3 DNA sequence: TGTGCCAGCAGTGGCCGGGACAGGGGTTACGAAAAACTGTTTTTT.

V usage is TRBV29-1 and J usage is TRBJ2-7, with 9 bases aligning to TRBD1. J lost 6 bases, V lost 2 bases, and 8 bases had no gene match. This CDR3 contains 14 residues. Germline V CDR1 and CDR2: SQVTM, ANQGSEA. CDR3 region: CSVERGDRAGEQYF. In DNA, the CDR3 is TGCAGCGTTGAAAGGGGGGACAGGGCTGGCGAGCAGTACTTC.

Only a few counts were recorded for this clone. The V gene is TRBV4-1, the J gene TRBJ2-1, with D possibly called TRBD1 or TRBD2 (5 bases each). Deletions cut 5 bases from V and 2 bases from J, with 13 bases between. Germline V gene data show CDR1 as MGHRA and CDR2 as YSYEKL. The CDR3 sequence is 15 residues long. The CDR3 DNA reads TGCGCCAGCAGCTTCGATCGGGGCCCCTACAATGAGCAGTTCTTC. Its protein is CASSFDRGPYNEQFF.

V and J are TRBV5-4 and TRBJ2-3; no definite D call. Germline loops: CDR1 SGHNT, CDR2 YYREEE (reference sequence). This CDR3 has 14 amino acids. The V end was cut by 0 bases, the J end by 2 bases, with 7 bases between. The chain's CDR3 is CASSLETATDTQYF. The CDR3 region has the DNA TGTGCCAGCAGCTTGGAAACGGCCACAGATACGCAGTATTTT.

The CDR3 region has the DNA TGCGCCAGCAGTGAGTCGAAAGAGACCCAGTACTTC. It codes for CASSESKETQYF. The V gene is TRBV10-2, the J gene TRBJ2-5; D is ambiguous. The CDR3 totals 12 residues. V was pared by 0 bases and J by 3 bases, with 2 bases between. CDR1 WSHSY and CDR2 SAAADI come from the germline V gene.

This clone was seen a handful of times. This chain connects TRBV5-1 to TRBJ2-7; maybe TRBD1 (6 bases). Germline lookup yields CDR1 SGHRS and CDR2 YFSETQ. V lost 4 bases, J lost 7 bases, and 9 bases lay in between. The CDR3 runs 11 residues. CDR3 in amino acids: CASSGTGEQYF. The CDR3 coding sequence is TGCGCCAGCAGCGGAACAGGGGAGCAGTACTTC. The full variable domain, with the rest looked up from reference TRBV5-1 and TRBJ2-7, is KAGVTQTPRYLIKTRGQQVTLSCSPISGHRSVSWYQQTPGQGLQFLFEYFSETQRNKGNFPGRFSGRQFSNSRSEMNVSTLELGDSALYLCASSGTGEQYFGPGTRLTVT.

As DNA, the CDR3 is TGTGCCAGCAGAGAAGGACAGGGCAATACTGAAGCTTTCTTT. This translates into CASREGQGNTEAFF. This chain joins TRBV5-4 and TRBJ1-1; 8 nucleotides align to TRBD1. Germline V gives CDR1 SGHNT, CDR2 YYREEE (reference sequence). Germline trimming cut 5 bases from V and 5 bases from J; bases unmatched to any gene: 8. The CDR3 runs 14 residues.

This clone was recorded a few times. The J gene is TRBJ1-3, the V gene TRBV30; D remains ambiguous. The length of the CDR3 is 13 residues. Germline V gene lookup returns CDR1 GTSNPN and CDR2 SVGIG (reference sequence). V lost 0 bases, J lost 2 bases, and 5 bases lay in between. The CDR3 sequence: CAWSVLTGNTIYF. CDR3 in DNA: TGTGCCTGGAGTGTACTTACTGGAAACACCATATATTTT.

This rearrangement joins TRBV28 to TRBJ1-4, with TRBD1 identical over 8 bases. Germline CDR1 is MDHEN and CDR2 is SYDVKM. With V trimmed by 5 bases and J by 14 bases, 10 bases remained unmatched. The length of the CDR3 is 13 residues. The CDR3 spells CASSQPQGAILFF. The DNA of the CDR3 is TGTGCCAGCAGTCAGCCCCAGGGGGCAATCCTGTTTTTT.

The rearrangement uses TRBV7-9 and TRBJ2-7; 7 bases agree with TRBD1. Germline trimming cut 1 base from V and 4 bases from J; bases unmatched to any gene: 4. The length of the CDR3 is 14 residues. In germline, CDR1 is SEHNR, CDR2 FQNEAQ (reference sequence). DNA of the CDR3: TGTGCCAGCAGCTTAGAGACAGGGACGTACGAGCAGTACTTC. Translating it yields CASSLETGTYEQYF.

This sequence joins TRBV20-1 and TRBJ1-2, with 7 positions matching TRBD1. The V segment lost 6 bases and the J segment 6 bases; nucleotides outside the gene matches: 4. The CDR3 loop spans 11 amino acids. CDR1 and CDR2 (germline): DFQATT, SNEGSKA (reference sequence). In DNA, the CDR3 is TGCAGTGCCCCGACAGGGAATGGCTACACCTTC. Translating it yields CSAPTGNGYTF.

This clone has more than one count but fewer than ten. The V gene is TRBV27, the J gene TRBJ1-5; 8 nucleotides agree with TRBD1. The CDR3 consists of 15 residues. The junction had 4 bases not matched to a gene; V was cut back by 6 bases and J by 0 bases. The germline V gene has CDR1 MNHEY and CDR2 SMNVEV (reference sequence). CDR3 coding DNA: TGTGCCAGCAGGGACAGGGAGTTTAGCAATCAGCCCCAGCATTTT. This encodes CASRDREFSNQPQHF.

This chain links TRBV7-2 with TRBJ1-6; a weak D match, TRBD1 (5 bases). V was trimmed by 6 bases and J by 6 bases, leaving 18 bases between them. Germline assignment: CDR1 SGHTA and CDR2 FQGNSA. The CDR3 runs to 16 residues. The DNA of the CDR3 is TGTGCCAGCAGTCAACCTGGGGGGTTAGGTAATTCACCCCTCCACTTT. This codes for CASSQPGGLGNSPLHF.

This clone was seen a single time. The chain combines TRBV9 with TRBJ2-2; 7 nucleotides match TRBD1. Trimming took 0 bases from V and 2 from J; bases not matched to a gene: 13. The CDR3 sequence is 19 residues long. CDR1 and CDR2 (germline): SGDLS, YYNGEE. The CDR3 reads CASSVDLAGGISNTGELFF. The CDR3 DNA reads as TGTGCCAGCAGCGTAGACTTGGCAGGGGGAATCTCTAACACCGGGGAGCTGTTTTTT. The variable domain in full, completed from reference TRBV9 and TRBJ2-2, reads DSGVTQTPKHLITATGQRVTLRCSPRSGDLSVYWYQQSLDQGLQFLIQYYNGEERAKGNILERFSAQQFPDLHSELNLSSLELGDSALYFCASSVDLAGGISNTGELFFGEGSRLTVL.

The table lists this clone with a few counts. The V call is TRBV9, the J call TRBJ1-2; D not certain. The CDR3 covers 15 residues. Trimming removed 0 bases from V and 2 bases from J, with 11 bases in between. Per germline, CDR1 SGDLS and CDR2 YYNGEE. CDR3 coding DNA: TGTGCCAGCAGCGTAGACGGGCAAAACAACTATGGCTACACCTTC. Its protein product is CASSVDGQNNYGYTF.

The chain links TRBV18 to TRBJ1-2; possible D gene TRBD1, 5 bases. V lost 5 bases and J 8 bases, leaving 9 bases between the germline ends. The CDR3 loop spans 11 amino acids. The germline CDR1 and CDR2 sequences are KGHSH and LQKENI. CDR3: CASSDSLGYTF. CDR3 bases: TGTGCCAGCTCAGACAGCTTGGGCTACACCTTC.

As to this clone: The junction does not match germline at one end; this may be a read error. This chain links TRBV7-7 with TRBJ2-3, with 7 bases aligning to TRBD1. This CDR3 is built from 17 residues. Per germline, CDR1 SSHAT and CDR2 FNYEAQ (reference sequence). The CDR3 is CASSPLGARGLADTQYF. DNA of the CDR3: TGTGCTAGCAGCCCCCTAGGGGCTAGGGGGCTGGCAGATACGCAGTATTTT. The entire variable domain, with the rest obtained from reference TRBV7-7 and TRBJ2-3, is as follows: GAGVSQSPRYKVTKRGQDVTLRCDPISSHATLYWYQQALGQGPEFLTYFNYEAQPDKSGLPSDRFSAERPEGSISTLTIQRTEQRDSAMYRCASSPLGARGLADTQYFGPGTRLTVL.

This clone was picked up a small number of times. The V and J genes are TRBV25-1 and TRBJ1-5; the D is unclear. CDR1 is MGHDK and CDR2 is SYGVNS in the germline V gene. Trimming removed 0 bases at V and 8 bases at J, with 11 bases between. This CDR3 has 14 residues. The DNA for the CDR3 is TGTGCCAGCAGTGAATACCGAGGCGGGGAGCCCCAGCATTTT. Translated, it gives CASSEYRGGEPQHF.

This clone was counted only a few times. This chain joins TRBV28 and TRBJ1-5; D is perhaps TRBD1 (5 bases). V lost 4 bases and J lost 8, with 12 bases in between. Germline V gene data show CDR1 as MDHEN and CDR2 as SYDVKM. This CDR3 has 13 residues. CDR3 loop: CASSSQGREPQHF. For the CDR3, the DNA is TGTGCCAGCAGTTCCCAGGGCCGGGAGCCCCAGCATTTT.

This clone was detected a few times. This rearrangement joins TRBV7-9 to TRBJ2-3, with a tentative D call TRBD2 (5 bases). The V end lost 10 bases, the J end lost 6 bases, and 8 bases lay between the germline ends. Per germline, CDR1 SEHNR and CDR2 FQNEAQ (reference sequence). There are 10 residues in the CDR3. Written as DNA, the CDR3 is TGTGCCAAGGGCGGGGATACGCAGTATTTT. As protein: CAKGGDTQYF.

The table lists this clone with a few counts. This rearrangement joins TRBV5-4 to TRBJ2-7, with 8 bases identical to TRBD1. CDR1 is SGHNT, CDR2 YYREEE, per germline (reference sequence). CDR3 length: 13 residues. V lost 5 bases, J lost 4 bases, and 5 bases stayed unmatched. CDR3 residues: CASSHRGRYEQYF. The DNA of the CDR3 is TGTGCCAGCAGTCACAGGGGGAGGTACGAGCAGTACTTC.

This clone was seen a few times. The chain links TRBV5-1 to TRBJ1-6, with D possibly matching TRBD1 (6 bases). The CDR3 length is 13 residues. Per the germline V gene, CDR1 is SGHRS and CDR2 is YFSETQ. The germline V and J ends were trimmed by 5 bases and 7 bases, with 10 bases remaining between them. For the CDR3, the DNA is TGCGCCAGCAGGGAACAGGGAAATTCACCCCTCCACTTT. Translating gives CASREQGNSPLHF.